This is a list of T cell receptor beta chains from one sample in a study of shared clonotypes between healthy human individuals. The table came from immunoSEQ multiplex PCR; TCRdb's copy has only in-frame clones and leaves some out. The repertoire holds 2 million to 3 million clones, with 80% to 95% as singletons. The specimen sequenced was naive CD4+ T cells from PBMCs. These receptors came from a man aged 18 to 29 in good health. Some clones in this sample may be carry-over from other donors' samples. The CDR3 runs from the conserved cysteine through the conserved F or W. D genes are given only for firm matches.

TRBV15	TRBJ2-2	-	CATSRGRQSTGELFF	TGTGCCACCAGCAGAGGTAGACAGAGCACCGGGGAGCTGTTTTTT
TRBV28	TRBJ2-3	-	CASSGGTDTQYF	TGTGCCAGCAGTGGGGGGACAGATACGCAGTATTTT
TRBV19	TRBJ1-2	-	CASSISGSSNYGYTF	TGTGCCAGTAGTATAAGCGGCAGTTCTAACTATGGCTACACCTTC
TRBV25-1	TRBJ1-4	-	CACSKAGANEKLFF	TGTGCCTGTAGCAAGGCAGGAGCTAATGAAAAACTGTTTTTT
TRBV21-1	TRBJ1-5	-	CASNGGGGGQPQHF	TGTGCCAGCAACGGTGGGGGTGGCGGTCAGCCCCAGCATTTT
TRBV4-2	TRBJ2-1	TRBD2	CASSRTGTSGNLEQFF	TGTGCCAGCAGCCGCACCGGGACTAGCGGGAACCTAGAGCAGTTCTTC
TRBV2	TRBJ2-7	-	CASDYNSYEQYF	TGTGCCAGCGACTATAACTCCTACGAGCAGTACTTC
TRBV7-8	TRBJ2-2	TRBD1	CASTSLEGTDTGELFF	TGTGCCAGCACCTCCTTGGAAGGGACAGACACCGGGGAGCTGTTTTTT
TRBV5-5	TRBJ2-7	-	CASSLGASNSYEQYF	TGTGCCAGCAGCTTGGGGGCCTCGAACTCCTACGAGCAGTACTTC
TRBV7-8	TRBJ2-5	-	CASSLVGAAGQKTQYF	TGTGCCAGCAGCTTGGTAGGCGCGGCGGGGCAGAAGACCCAGTACTTC
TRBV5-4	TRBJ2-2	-	CASSSSSPSANTGELFF	TGTGCCAGCAGCTCTTCCAGCCCGTCCGCGAACACCGGGGAGCTGTTTTTT
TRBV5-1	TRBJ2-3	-	CAIPLGFVTQYF	TGCGCCATCCCACTAGGTTTCGTTACGCAGTATTTT
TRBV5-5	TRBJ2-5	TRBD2	CASSLALAGVGKTQYF	TGTGCCAGCAGCTTGGCACTAGCGGGAGTTGGTAAGACCCAGTACTTC
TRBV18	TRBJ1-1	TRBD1	CASSKQGYTEAFF	TGTGCCAGCTCCAAACAGGGGTACACTGAAGCTTTCTTT
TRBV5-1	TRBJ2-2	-	CASSFGGPGTGELFF	TGCGCCAGCAGCTTCGGGGGGCCGGGGACCGGGGAGCTGTTTTTT
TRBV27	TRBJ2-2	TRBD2	CASSHPGLAGGSGTGELFF	TGTGCCAGCAGTCATCCGGGACTAGCGGGAGGGTCGGGGACCGGGGAGCTGTTTTTT
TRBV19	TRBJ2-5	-	CASRGVAQETQYF	TGTGCCAGTAGGGGGGTGGCCCAAGAGACCCAGTACTTC
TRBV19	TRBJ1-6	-	CASMRTVMGSPLHF	TGTGCCAGTATGCGCACCGTTATGGGATCACCCCTCCACTTT
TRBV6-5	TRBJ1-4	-	CASSRSAATNEKLFF	TGTGCCAGCAGCCGGAGCGCCGCAACTAATGAAAAACTGTTTTTT
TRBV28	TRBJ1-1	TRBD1	CAIRQGGTEAFF	TGTGCCATCAGACAGGGGGGCACTGAAGCTTTCTTT
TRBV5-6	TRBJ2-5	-	CASSSSRGGRETQYF	TGTGCCAGCAGTTCGAGCCGGGGTGGGAGGGAGACCCAGTACTTC
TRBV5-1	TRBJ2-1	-	CASSLLPGTNNEQFF	TGCGCCAGCAGCTTGTTGCCGGGCACCAACAATGAGCAGTTCTTC
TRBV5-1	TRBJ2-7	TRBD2	CASSLVGGSTYEQYF	TGCGCCAGCAGCTTGGTAGGCGGGAGTACCTACGAGCAGTACTTC
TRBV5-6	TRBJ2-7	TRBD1	CASSRDGGTGGFYEQYF	TGTGCCAGCAGCCGAGATGGGGGGACAGGGGGCTTCTACGAGCAGTACTTC
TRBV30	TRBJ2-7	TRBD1	CASGTGTGTYEQYF	TGTGCTTCAGGAACCGGGACAGGGACCTACGAGCAGTACTTC
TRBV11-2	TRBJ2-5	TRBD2	CASSFLAGGFQETQYF	TGTGCCAGCAGCTTCCTGGCGGGAGGGTTCCAAGAGACCCAGTACTTC
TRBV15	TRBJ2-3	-	CATQGGGGADTQYF	TGTGCCACCCAGGGGGGTGGTGGGGCAGATACGCAGTATTTT
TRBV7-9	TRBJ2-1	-	CASSLSGRNNEQFF	TGTGCCAGCAGCCTAAGCGGGCGGAACAATGAGCAGTTCTTC
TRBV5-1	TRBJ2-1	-	CASSVGWTYNEQFF	TGCGCCAGCAGCGTGGGTTGGACCTACAATGAGCAGTTCTTC
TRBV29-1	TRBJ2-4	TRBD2	CSVEDRGGEAKNIQYF	TGCAGCGTTGAAGATCGCGGGGGAGAAGCCAAAAACATTCAGTACTTC
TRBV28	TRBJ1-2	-	CASSLSRDNYGYTF	TGTGCCAGCAGTTTAAGTAGGGATAACTATGGCTACACCTTC
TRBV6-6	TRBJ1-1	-	CASSYGPNTEAFF	TGTGCCAGCAGTTACGGCCCTAACACTGAAGCTTTCTTT
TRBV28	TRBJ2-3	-	CASSSGTVTQYF	TGTGCCAGCAGTTCGGGGACCGTTACGCAGTATTTT
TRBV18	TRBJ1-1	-	CASSSMAGTHTEAFF	TGTGCCAGCTCCTCAATGGCCGGGACTCACACTGAAGCTTTCTTT
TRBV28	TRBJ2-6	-	CASSHPWISGANVLTF	TGTGCCAGCAGTCATCCTTGGATCTCTGGGGCCAACGTCCTGACTTTC
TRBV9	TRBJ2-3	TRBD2	CASSPTSGSVNTQYF	TGTGCCAGCAGCCCTACTAGCGGGAGCGTGAATACGCAGTATTTT
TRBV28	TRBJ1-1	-	CASSLLVGGTEAFF	TGTGCCAGCAGTTTACTGGTTGGGGGCACTGAAGCTTTCTTT
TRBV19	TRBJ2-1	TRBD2	CASSGGRAYNEQFF	TGTGCCAGTAGTGGCGGGAGGGCCTACAATGAGCAGTTCTTC
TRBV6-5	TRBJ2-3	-	CASSYRTDSGDTQYF	TGTGCCAGCAGTTACAGGACGGACTCAGGAGATACGCAGTATTTT
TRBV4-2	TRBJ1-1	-	CASTQRQLGMNTEAFF	TGTGCCAGCACCCAAAGGCAGTTAGGTATGAACACTGAAGCTTTCTTT
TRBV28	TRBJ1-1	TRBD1	CAVGQGNTEAFF	TGTGCCGTGGGACAGGGCAACACTGAAGCTTTCTTT
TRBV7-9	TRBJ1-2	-	CASSLVAGPPVRGYTF	TGTGCCAGCAGCTTAGTGGCGGGGCCGCCAGTCAGGGGCTACACCTTC
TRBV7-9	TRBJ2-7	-	CASSFSYYGSGDSYEQYF	TGTGCCAGCAGCTTCTCATACTATGGGTCCGGCGACTCCTACGAGCAGTACTTC
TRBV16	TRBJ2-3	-	CASSLRARSGTDTQYF	TGTGCCAGCAGCTTAAGAGCACGCTCGGGCACAGATACGCAGTATTTT
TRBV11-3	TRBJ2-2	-	CASSTSRGNTGELFF	TGTGCCAGCAGCACATCCAGGGGGAACACCGGGGAGCTGTTTTTT
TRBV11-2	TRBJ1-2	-	CASRVPDWGVGYTF	TGTGCCAGCAGGGTTCCGGACTGGGGAGTTGGCTACACCTTC
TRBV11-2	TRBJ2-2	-	CASSYLNTGELFF	TGTGCCAGCAGCTACCTCAACACCGGGGAGCTGTTTTTT
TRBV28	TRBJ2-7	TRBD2	CASSPPSGGRIEQYF	TGTGCCAGCAGTCCCCCGTCGGGAGGGCGGATCGAGCAGTACTTC
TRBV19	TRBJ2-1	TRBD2	CASSEGLAGDEQFF	TGTGCCAGTAGCGAGGGACTAGCGGGAGATGAGCAGTTCTTC
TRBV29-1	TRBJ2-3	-	CSVGPLRTDTQYF	TGCAGCGTTGGCCCTCTCCGCACAGATACGCAGTATTTT
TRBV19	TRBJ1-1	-	CASSISPGTEAFF	TGTGCCAGTAGTATATCGCCCGGCACTGAAGCTTTCTTT
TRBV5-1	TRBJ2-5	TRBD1	CASSPGQGPRETQYF	TGCGCCAGCAGCCCGGGACAGGGTCCTCGAGAGACCCAGTACTTC